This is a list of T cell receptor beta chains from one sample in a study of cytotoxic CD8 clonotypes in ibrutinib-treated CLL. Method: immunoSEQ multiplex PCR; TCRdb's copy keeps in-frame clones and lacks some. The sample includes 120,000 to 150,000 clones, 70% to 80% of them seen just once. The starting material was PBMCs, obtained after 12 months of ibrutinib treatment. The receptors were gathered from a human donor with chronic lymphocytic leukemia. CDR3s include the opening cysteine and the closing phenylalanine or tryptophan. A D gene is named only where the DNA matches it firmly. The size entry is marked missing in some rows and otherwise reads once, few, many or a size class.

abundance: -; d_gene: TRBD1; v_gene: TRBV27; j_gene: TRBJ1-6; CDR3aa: CASSLVTGGESPLHF; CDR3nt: TGTGCCAGCAGTTTGGTGACAGGGGGGGAATCACCCCTCCACTTT
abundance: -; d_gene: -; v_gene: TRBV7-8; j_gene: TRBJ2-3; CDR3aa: CASSFRQPTDTQYF; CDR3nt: TGTGCCAGCAGCTTTCGACAGCCGACAGATACGCAGTATTTT
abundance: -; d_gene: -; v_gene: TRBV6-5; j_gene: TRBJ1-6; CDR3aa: CAIRGPNSPLHF; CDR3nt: TGTGCCATCCGGGGGCCCAATTCACCCCTCCACTTT
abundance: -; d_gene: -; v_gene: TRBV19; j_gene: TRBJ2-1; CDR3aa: CASSIIDRGTYNEQFF; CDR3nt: TGTGCCAGTAGTATAATTGACCGGGGGACCTACAATGAGCAGTTCTTC
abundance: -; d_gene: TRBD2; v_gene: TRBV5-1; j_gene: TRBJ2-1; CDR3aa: CASSLGLGGRDNEQFF; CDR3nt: TGCGCCAGCAGCTTGGGTTTAGGAGGGAGGGACAATGAGCAGTTCTTC
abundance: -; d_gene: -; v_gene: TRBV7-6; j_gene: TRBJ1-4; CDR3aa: CASSPQVAGEKLFF; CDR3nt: TGTGCCAGCAGCCCCCAGGTGGCAGGTGAAAAACTGTTTTTT
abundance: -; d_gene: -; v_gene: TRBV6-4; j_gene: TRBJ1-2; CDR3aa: CASSERETNYGYTF; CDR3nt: TGTGCCAGCAGTGAACGGGAGACAAACTATGGCTACACCTTC
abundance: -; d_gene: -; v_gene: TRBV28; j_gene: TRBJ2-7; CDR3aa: CASSFASYEQYF; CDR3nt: TGTGCCAGCAGTTTTGCCAGCTACGAGCAGTACTTC
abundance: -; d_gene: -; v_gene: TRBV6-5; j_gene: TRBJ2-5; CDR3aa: CASSNPGLQETQYF; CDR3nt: TGTGCCAGCAGCAATCCGGGACTCCAAGAGACCCAGTACTTC
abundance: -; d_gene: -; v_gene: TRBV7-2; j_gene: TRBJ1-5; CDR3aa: CASSSRDGQPQHF; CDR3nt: TGTGCCAGCAGCTCCCGGGACGGCCAGCCCCAGCATTTT
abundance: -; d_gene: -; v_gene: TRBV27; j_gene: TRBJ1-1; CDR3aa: CASSLSIRSRTEAFF; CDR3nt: TGTGCCAGCAGTTTATCGATCCGCTCTCGTACTGAAGCTTTCTTT
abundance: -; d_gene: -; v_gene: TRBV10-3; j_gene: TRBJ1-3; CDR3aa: CATRENSGNTIYF; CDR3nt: TGTGCCACTAGGGAAAACTCTGGAAACACCATATATTTT
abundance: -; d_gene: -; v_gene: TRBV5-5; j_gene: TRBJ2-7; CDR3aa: CASTKTSQGLTYEQYF; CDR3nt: TGTGCCAGCACCAAGACTTCGCAGGGGTTAACCTACGAGCAGTACTTC
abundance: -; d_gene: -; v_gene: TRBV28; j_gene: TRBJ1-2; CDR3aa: CASSPPARGQGYTF; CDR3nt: TGTGCCAGCAGTCCACCGGCTCGGGGCCAAGGCTACACCTTC
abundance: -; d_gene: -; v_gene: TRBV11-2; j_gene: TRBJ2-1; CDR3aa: CASSSDTQNYNEQFF; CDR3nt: TGTGCCAGCAGCTCAGACACACAGAACTACAATGAGCAGTTCTTC
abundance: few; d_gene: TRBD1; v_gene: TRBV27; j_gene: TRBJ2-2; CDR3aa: CATYRDRGSGELFF; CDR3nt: TGTGCCACCTACCGGGACAGGGGATCCGGGGAGCTGTTTTTT
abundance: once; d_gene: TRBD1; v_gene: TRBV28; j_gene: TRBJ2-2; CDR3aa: CASSNHPGQGRTGELFF; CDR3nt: TGTGCCAGCAGTAATCATCCGGGACAGGGAAGAACCGGGGAGCTGTTTTTT
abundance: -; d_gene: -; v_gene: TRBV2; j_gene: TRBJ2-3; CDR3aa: CASKRQGGDTQYF; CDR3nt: TGTGCCAGCAAGAGGCAGGGAGGAGATACGCAGTATTTT
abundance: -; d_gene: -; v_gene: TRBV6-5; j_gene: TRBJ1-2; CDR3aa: CASSYSGFYGYTF; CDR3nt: TGTGCCAGCAGTTACTCGGGATTCTATGGCTACACCTTC
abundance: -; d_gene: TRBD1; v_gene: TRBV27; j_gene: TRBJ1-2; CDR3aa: CASSYRGANYGYTF; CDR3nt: TGTGCCAGCAGTTACAGGGGGGCTAACTATGGCTACACCTTC
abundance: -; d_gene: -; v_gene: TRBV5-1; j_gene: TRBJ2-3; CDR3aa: CASSSSSTDTQYF; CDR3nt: TGCGCCAGCAGCTCATCTAGCACAGATACGCAGTATTTT
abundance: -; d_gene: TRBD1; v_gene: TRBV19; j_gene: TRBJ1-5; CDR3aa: CASNRGGVRQPQHF; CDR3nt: TGTGCCAGTAACAGGGGGGGGGTCAGGCAGCCCCAGCATTTT
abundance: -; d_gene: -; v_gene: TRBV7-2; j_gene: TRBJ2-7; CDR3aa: CASSYTPYEQYF; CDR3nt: TGTGCCAGCAGCTACACTCCCTACGAGCAGTACTTC
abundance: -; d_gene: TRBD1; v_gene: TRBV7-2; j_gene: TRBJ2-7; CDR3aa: CASRSRDRAREQYF; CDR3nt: TGTGCCAGCAGATCTAGGGACAGGGCCAGGGAGCAGTACTTC
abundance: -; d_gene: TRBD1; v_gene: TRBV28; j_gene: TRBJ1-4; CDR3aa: CASSPTGQGIGKLFF; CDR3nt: TGTGCCAGCAGTCCCACGGGACAGGGGATCGGAAAACTGTTTTTT
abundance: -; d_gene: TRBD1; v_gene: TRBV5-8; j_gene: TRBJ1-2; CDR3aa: CASSLQTGKVLF; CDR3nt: TGTGCCAGCAGCCTTCAGACAGGGAAAGTCCTCTTC
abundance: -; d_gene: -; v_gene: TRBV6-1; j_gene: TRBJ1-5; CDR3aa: CASSLPVRSNQPQHF; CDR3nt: TGTGCCAGCAGCCTCCCCGTCCGTAGCAATCAGCCCCAGCATTTT
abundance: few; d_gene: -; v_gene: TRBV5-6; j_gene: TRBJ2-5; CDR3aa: CASSPPPGAAEETQYF; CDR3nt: TGTGCCAGCAGCCCACCCCCGGGAGCCGCTGAAGAGACCCAGTACTTC
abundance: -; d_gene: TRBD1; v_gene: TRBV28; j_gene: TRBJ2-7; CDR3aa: CASSRPGQGQYEQYF; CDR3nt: TGTGCCAGCAGTCGACCGGGACAGGGTCAATACGAGCAGTACTTC
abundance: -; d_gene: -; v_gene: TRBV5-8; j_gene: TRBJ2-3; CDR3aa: CASSPLASTDTQYF; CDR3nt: TGTGCCAGCAGCCCGCTGGCAAGCACAGATACGCAGTATTTT
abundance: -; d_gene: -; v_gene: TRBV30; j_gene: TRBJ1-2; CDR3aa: CAWSVDSRTGLVTF; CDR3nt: TGTGCCTGGAGTGTAGACTCCAGAACGGGTTTAGTCACCTTC
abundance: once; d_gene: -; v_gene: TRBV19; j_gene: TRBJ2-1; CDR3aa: CASSPLSGFSYNEQFF; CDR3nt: TGTGCCAGTAGTCCCCTTAGCGGATTCTCCTACAATGAGCAGTTCTTC
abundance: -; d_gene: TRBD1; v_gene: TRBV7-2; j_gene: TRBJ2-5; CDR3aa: CASSPGQGGETQYF; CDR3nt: TGTGCCAGCAGCCCGGGACAGGGGGGCGAGACCCAGTACTTC
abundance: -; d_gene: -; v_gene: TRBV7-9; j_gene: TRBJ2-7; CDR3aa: CASSLVALSSYEQYF; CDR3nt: TGTGCCAGCAGCTTAGTAGCGCTCAGCTCCTACGAGCAGTACTTC
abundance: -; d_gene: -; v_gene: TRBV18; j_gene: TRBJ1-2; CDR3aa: CASSPGTGGVYGYTF; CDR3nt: TGTGCCAGCTCACCAGGTACAGGTGGGGTATATGGCTACACCTTC
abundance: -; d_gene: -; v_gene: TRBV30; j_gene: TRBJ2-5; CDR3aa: CAWAFQETQYF; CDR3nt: TGTGCCTGGGCGTTCCAAGAGACCCAGTACTTC
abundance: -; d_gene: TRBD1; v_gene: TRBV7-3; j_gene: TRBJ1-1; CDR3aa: CASSLKGANTEAFF; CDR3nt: TGTGCCAGCAGCTTAAAGGGGGCGAACACTGAAGCTTTCTTT
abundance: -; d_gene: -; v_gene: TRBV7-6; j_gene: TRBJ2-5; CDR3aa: CASSSQETQYF; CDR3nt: TGTGCCAGCAGCTCTCAAGAGACCCAGTACTTC
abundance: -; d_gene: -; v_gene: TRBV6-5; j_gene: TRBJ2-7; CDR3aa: CASSKIYEQYF; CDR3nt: TGTGCCAGCAGTAAGATCTACGAGCAGTACTTC
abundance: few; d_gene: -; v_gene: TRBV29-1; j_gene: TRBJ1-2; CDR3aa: CSVEPVAATGYTF; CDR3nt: TGCAGCGTTGAACCGGTGGCGGCTACGGGCTACACCTTC
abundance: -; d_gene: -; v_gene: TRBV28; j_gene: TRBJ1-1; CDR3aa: CASSLRLVRPEAFF; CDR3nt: TGTGCCAGCAGTTTGAGGTTGGTGAGACCTGAAGCTTTCTTT
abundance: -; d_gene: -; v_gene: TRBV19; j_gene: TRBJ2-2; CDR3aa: CASDRVANTGELFF; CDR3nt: TGTGCCAGTGACAGAGTCGCGAACACCGGGGAGCTGTTTTTT
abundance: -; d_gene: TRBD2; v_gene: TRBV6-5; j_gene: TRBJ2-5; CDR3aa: CASMMGLSRETQYF; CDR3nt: TGTGCCAGCATGATGGGACTATCGAGAGAGACCCAGTACTTC
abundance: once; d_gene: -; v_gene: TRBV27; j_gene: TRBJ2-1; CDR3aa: CASSLYGNEQFF; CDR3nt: TGTGCCAGCAGTTTATATGGCAATGAGCAGTTCTTC
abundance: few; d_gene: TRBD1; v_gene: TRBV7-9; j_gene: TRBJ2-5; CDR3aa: CASSRGQGETQYF; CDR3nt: TGTGCCAGCAGCCGGGGACAGGGGGAGACCCAGTACTTC
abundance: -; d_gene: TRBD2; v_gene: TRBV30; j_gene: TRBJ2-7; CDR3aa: CAWSEFLAAEQYF; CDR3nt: TGTGCCTGGAGTGAATTTCTAGCGGCCGAGCAGTACTTC